This T cell receptor (beta chain) was retrieved from a study of cytomegalovirus exposure and HLA in healthy donors. Findings and limits, study-wide: The later analysis indicated that the majority of CMV-associated TCR beta chains appeared HLA-restricted. Later analysis indicated greater clonal expansion among HLA-associated TCR beta chains than among equally common other chains. Later analysis identified several of the most significant clusters that appeared linked to common viral pathogens.

Trimming left V 5 bases short and J 4 bases short, with 6 bases between. CDR3 length: 12 residues. CDR1 is SNHLY and CDR2 is FYNNEI in the germline V gene. Primers included in the PCR were 60 Vbeta and 13 Jbeta primers. Profiled with immunoSEQ multiplex PCR; TCRdb holds only in-frame clones, not every one. This sample has about 150,000 clones, with around 80% found just once. As to this clone: No antigen is known for it.

The sample taken for sequencing was PBMCs. This chain joins TRBV2 and TRBJ1-5, with unresolved D. This receptor was obtained from a man aged 25 to 45 in good health and CMV-seropositive. CDR3 protein: CASSSGNQPQHF. The CDR3 DNA is TGTGCCAGCAGTAGCGGGAATCAGCCCCAGCATTTT.